This T cell receptor beta chain was identified in a study of blood T cell repertoires in COVID-19. Germline CDR1 reads SGHTA; CDR2 reads FQGTGA. The CDR3 loop spans 15 amino acids. Trimming removed 5 bases at V and 7 bases at J, with 20 bases between. This clone has a single count. TCRdb's copy holds only in-frame clones and misses some; the assay was immunoSEQ multiplex PCR. Here the sample spans 150,000 or so clones, approximately 82% being singletons. The clonotype originates from a woman aged 45-60 years in a cohort exposed to, infected with or recovered from COVID-19 (not recorded which). The sample consisted of PBMCs or T cells enriched from blood (not recorded which). J is TRBJ1-2 and V is TRBV7-3, with D unclear. In DNA form, the CDR3 reads TGTGCCAGCAGCCCGCGGGTGGGAGGCGATTTTGGCTACACCTTC. This encodes CASSPRVGGDFGYTF. Complete variable domain (other parts from reference TRBV7-3 and TRBJ1-2): GAGVSQTPSNKVTEKGKYVELRCDPISGHTALYWYRQSLGQGPEFLIYFQGTGAADDSGLPNDRFFAVRPEGSVSTLKIQRTERGDSAVYLCASSPRVGGDFGYTFGSGTRLTVV.